A selection of T cell receptor beta chains follows, all from one sample in a study of control samples from healthy donors and cancer patients. Using immunoSEQ multiplex PCR, the repertoire was profiled, and TCRdb retains in-frame clones only, with some absent. Of 110,000 or so clones listed, around nine tenths are singletons. Specimen: blood. Receptors were obtained from a man aged 30-40 years in good health. Both conserved end residues are part of each CDR3. A D gene is named only where the DNA matches it firmly. Size is omitted from some rows. Given values are once, few, many or a class for expanded clones.

DNA: TGCGCCAGCAGCGGCGGGACAGGGGGGTCCGGGGAGCTGTTTTTT
CDR3: CASSGGTGGSGELFF
J: TRBJ2-2
size: NA
D: TRBD1
V: TRBV5-1

DNA: TGTGCCAGCAGAGGACAGGGCGAGCAGTTCTTC
CDR3: CASRGQGEQFF
J: TRBJ2-1
size: NA
D: TRBD1
V: TRBV3-1/TRBV3-2

DNA: TGTGCCAGTAGTCCTCGAGCGGGGGGGAGCACAGATACGCAGTATTTT
CDR3: CASSPRAGGSTDTQYF
J: TRBJ2-3
size: NA
D: TRBD2
V: TRBV19

DNA: TGTGCCAGTAGTACACCGCAGAACACTGAAGCTTTCTTT
CDR3: CASSTPQNTEAFF
J: TRBJ1-1
size: NA
D: NA
V: TRBV19

DNA: TGTGCCAGCAGCCCCGGCCCGACAGTTCTCATCTATGGCTACACCTTC
CDR3: CASSPGPTVLIYGYTF
J: TRBJ1-2
size: NA
D: NA
V: TRBV5-8

DNA: TGTGCCGGCGTAGGAAATGCAGCTTTCTTT
CDR3: CAGVGNAAFF
J: TRBJ1-1
size: NA
D: NA
V: TRBV2

DNA: TGTGCCAGCGGGGGAGTCGGGGGGATGAACACTGAAGCTTTCTTT
CDR3: CASGGVGGMNTEAFF
J: TRBJ1-1
size: NA
D: NA
V: TRBV2

DNA: TGTGCCAGCAGCCCGGAGGACAGGGACTATGGCTACACCTTC
CDR3: CASSPEDRDYGYTF
J: TRBJ1-2
size: NA
D: TRBD1
V: TRBV11-1

DNA: TGTGCCAGCAGTTCCCGGACAGTGATAAATTCACCCCTCCACTTT
CDR3: CASSSRTVINSPLHF
J: TRBJ1-6
size: NA
D: NA
V: TRBV28

DNA: TGCGCCAGCAGCTTGGAAGCGGAGCCTGAAGCTTTCTTT
CDR3: CASSLEAEPEAFF
J: TRBJ1-1
size: once
D: NA
V: TRBV5-1

DNA: TGTGCCAGCAATGGACAGGGGTCCTACAATGAGCAGTTCTTC
CDR3: CASNGQGSYNEQFF
J: TRBJ2-1
size: NA
D: TRBD1
V: TRBV6-5

DNA: TGTGCCAGCAGCTTTGTACTGGGACTAGGACCATACAATGAGCAGTTCTTC
CDR3: CASSFVLGLGPYNEQFF
J: TRBJ2-1
size: NA
D: TRBD2
V: TRBV5-8

DNA: TGCGCCAGCAGCGCCGAACAGGGATGGGGGGAAGCTTTCTTT
CDR3: CASSAEQGWGEAFF
J: TRBJ1-1
size: once
D: NA
V: TRBV5-1

DNA: TGTGCCAGCAGTTCAACAGGGGGCCGGGACTATGGCTACACCTTC
CDR3: CASSSTGGRDYGYTF
J: TRBJ1-2
size: NA
D: TRBD1
V: TRBV6-5

DNA: TGTGCCACCCGGTCAAGCCTAGCTGGAGCTTTCTTT
CDR3: CATRSSLAGAFF
J: TRBJ1-1
size: once
D: NA
V: TRBV6-5

DNA: TGTGCCAGCAGTTTCTTAGCGGGGCGGGGAGAGACCCAGTACTTC
CDR3: CASSFLAGRGETQYF
J: TRBJ2-5
size: NA
D: TRBD2
V: TRBV2

DNA: TGCGCCAGCAGCCAAGGTATCCTGCGACAGTTCTCTGGAAACACCATATATTTT
CDR3: CASSQGILRQFSGNTIYF
J: TRBJ1-3
size: NA
D: NA
V: TRBV4-1

DNA: TGTGCCAGCAGTGGCTCTAGCGGGGGACACACCGGGGAGCTGTTTTTT
CDR3: CASSGSSGGHTGELFF
J: TRBJ2-2
size: NA
D: TRBD2
V: TRBV6-4

DNA: TGTGCCAGCAAAAAGTTCGGCAGCATGAACACTGAAGCTTTCTTT
CDR3: CASKKFGSMNTEAFF
J: TRBJ1-1
size: NA
D: NA
V: TRBV27

DNA: TGTGCCACCAGTGACGGACCCCTGAACACCGGGGAGCTGTTTTTT
CDR3: CATSDGPLNTGELFF
J: TRBJ2-2
size: NA
D: NA
V: TRBV24-1

DNA: TGCAGCGTTGGGGTAGAGACAAGGGGAGCTTTCTTT
CDR3: CSVGVETRGAFF
J: TRBJ1-1
size: many
D: NA
V: TRBV29-1

DNA: TGTGCCACCGGACAGGGCGACGAAAAACTGTTTTTT
CDR3: CATGQGDEKLFF
J: TRBJ1-4
size: NA
D: TRBD1
V: TRBV18

DNA: TGTGCCAGCAGCCGCGCTGGGGACAGAACGCCAGATACGCAGTATTTT
CDR3: CASSRAGDRTPDTQYF
J: TRBJ2-3
size: NA
D: TRBD1
V: TRBV7-3

DNA: TGTGCCAGCAGCTTAAGTCCTACCCAAGGTCAGCCCCAGCATTTT
CDR3: CASSLSPTQGQPQHF
J: TRBJ1-5
size: few
D: NA
V: TRBV7-6

DNA: TGCGCCAGCAGCCAAGGGACAAGCTCCTACAATGAGCAGTTCTTC
CDR3: CASSQGTSSYNEQFF
J: TRBJ2-1
size: NA
D: NA
V: TRBV4-1

DNA: TGTGCCAGCAGCCAGGGCACCTACGAGCAGTACTTC
CDR3: CASSQGTYEQYF
J: TRBJ2-7
size: NA
D: NA
V: TRBV3-1/TRBV3-2

DNA: TGTGCCAGTAGGACGGGACTAGGAGAGACCCAGTACTTC
CDR3: CASRTGLGETQYF
J: TRBJ2-5
size: few
D: TRBD2
V: TRBV19

DNA: TGCGCCAGCAGCTTGGGACTAGCGGGGCCCGATACGCAGTATTTT
CDR3: CASSLGLAGPDTQYF
J: TRBJ2-3
size: NA
D: TRBD2
V: TRBV5-1

DNA: TGTGCCAGCAGCCGAAGGGGATCCCCAAATACGCAGTATTTT
CDR3: CASSRRGSPNTQYF
J: TRBJ2-3
size: NA
D: NA
V: TRBV6-5

DNA: TGCGCCAGCAGCCAAGATAATGGGAATCCCTCCTACGAGCAGTACTTC
CDR3: CASSQDNGNPSYEQYF
J: TRBJ2-7
size: NA
D: NA
V: TRBV4-1

DNA: TGTGCCAGCAGTACAACAGGGAACACTGAAGCTTTCTTT
CDR3: CASSTTGNTEAFF
J: TRBJ1-1
size: NA
D: NA
V: TRBV7-9

DNA: TGTGCCAGCAGCTTAGTCCAGGCCCCCACCTACGAGCAGTACTTC
CDR3: CASSLVQAPTYEQYF
J: TRBJ2-7
size: NA
D: NA
V: TRBV11-3

DNA: TGTGCCAGCAGCGTCGACAGCAACACCGGGGAGCTGTTTTTT
CDR3: CASSVDSNTGELFF
J: TRBJ2-2
size: NA
D: NA
V: TRBV11-3

DNA: TGTGCCAGCAGCTTAGGAGTTAAGCGGGGGGGATCTCCCTCCTACAATGAGCAGTTCTTC
CDR3: CASSLGVKRGGSPSYNEQFF
J: TRBJ2-1
size: NA
D: TRBD2
V: TRBV7-8

DNA: TGTGCCAGCAGTGAAGGGCAGGGAAACTCACCCCTCCACTTT
CDR3: CASSEGQGNSPLHF
J: TRBJ1-6
size: NA
D: NA
V: TRBV2

DNA: TGCAGCGTTTCGTTCCAGCCCGCAGGGACCGGAGATACGCAGTATTTT
CDR3: CSVSFQPAGTGDTQYF
J: TRBJ2-3
size: NA
D: NA
V: TRBV29-1

DNA: TGCAGCGCCTGCTCGACAGGGTCAGAGACCCAGTACTTC
CDR3: CSACSTGSETQYF
J: TRBJ2-5
size: NA
D: TRBD1
V: TRBV29-1

DNA: TGCGCCAGCAGCCCGCTGTTGGTTGCGGACGGGGGGGAGCAGTTCTTC
CDR3: CASSPLLVADGGEQFF
J: TRBJ2-1
size: NA
D: TRBD2
V: TRBV5-1

DNA: TGTGCCAGTTGTCCCCCCGTCCTGAACACCATATATTTT
CDR3: CASCPPVLNTIYF
J: TRBJ1-3
size: NA
D: NA
V: TRBV6-5

DNA: TGCGCCAGCAGCCCGACAGGGCTAACAGAGACCCAGTACTTC
CDR3: CASSPTGLTETQYF
J: TRBJ2-5
size: NA
D: TRBD1
V: TRBV5-1

DNA: TGTGCCAGTAGTCTTAGGGCGACGAGGGGGAGCTACACCTTC
CDR3: CASSLRATRGSYTF
J: TRBJ1-2
size: NA
D: NA
V: TRBV19

DNA: TGTGCCACCAACGGACAGGACACAGATACGCAGTATTTT
CDR3: CATNGQDTDTQYF
J: TRBJ2-3
size: NA
D: TRBD1
V: TRBV24-1

DNA: TGCGCCAGCAGCTTGGGTCAGGCTGTCTACGAGCAGTACTTC
CDR3: CASSLGQAVYEQYF
J: TRBJ2-7
size: NA
D: NA
V: TRBV5-1

DNA: TGTGCCACCAGTGATTTCGGACACGGCTACGAGCAGTACTTC
CDR3: CATSDFGHGYEQYF
J: TRBJ2-7
size: once
D: NA
V: TRBV24-1

DNA: TGCGCCAGCAGCTTTGGCGGATTGAACACTGAAGCTTTCTTT
CDR3: CASSFGGLNTEAFF
J: TRBJ1-1
size: NA
D: NA
V: TRBV5-1

DNA: TGCGCCAGCAGCTTTACTTTAGATGGCAGGAGTGGCTACACCTTC
CDR3: CASSFTLDGRSGYTF
J: TRBJ1-2
size: NA
D: NA
V: TRBV5-1